Listed here are 18 T cell receptor beta chains from one sample, sequenced in a study of shared clonotypes between healthy human individuals. CD45RO-negative, CCR7-positively selected cells formed the naive CD8 fraction, excluding terminally differentiated effector memory CD45RA+ cells. Sequenced by immunoSEQ multiplex PCR; TCRdb stores in-frame clones only, minus some. This table holds some 580,000 clones, roughly 98% found once. The sample consisted of naive CD8+ T cells sorted from blood. The receptors originated from a man aged 30-40 years in good health.

This clone was picked up one time. V usage is TRBV11-2 and J usage is TRBJ2-3; D not resolved. The CDR3 contains 17 residues. V was clipped by 5 bases and J by 0 bases, with 18 bases between them. CDR1 SGHAT and CDR2 FQNNGV come from the germline V gene. CDR3 region: CASSHSPAETSTDTQYF. CDR3 coding DNA: TGTGCCAGCAGCCATTCCCCCGCGGAGACTAGCACAGATACGCAGTATTTT.

The chain links TRBV13 to TRBJ2-2; D gene unclear. Germline CDR1 and CDR2: PRHDT and FYEKMQ (reference sequence). The CDR3 contains 14 residues. V lost 3 bases and J lost 3, with 8 bases in between. CDR3 amino acids: CASSFYRDTGELFF. CDR3 DNA: TGTGCCAGCAGCTTCTATAGAGACACCGGGGAGCTGTTTTTT.

The V call is TRBV19, the J call TRBJ2-1; D not resolved. V gave up 4 bases and J gave up 0 bases, with 7 bases separating them. In germline, CDR1 is LNHDA, CDR2 SQIVND (reference sequence). The CDR3 has 14 amino acids. CDR3 amino acids: CASSSWASYNEQFF. As DNA, the CDR3 is TGTGCCAGTAGTAGCTGGGCCTCCTACAATGAGCAGTTCTTC.

This chain connects TRBV5-1 to TRBJ2-1; D is undetermined. V lost 1 base to trimming and J lost 4 bases, with 15 bases between them. CDR1 and CDR2 (germline): SGHRS, YFSETQ. The CDR3 is made up of 16 amino acids. The CDR3 loop is CASSLYEVSSYNEQFF. CDR3 sequence (DNA): TGCGCCAGCAGCTTGTACGAGGTTAGTAGTTACAATGAGCAGTTCTTC.

The rearrangement links TRBV6-5 to TRBJ2-7, with D perhaps assigned TRBD1 or TRBD2 (6 bases each). Trimming cost V 0 bases and J 1 base, with 13 bases left between them. Germline values: CDR1 MNHEY, CDR2 SVGAGI. The CDR3 contains 16 residues. CDR3 bases: TGTGCCAGCAGTTACTCGACGGGGGCGGCGTCCTACGAGCAGTACTTC. Translation gives CASSYSTGAASYEQYF.

The rearrangement joins TRBV25-1 to TRBJ2-1; no reliable D call. The CDR3 contains 12 residues. Per the germline V gene, CDR1 is MGHDK and CDR2 is SYGVNS. V gave up 1 base and J gave up 8 bases, with 6 bases separating them. In nucleotides, the CDR3 is TGTGCCAGCAGTGAATTTAGGGATGAGCAGTTCTTC. Its protein is CASSEFRDEQFF.

The chain has TRBV27 and TRBJ2-1, with no clear D. Germline V gene data show CDR1 as MNHEY and CDR2 as SMNVEV (reference sequence). Trimming stripped 1 base from V and 9 bases from J, with 7 bases between. The CDR3 consists of 12 residues. CDR3 protein: CASSLLIGEQFF. The CDR3 region has the DNA TGTGCCAGCAGTTTATTAATCGGTGAGCAGTTCTTC.

The V call is TRBV9, the J call TRBJ2-7; the D gene is possibly TRBD2 (5 bases). Germline-derived CDR1 and CDR2 are SGDLS and YYNGEE. The CDR3 totals 15 residues. V was shortened by 0 bases and J by 5 bases, with 15 bases between the two germline ends. In DNA, the CDR3 is TGTGCCAGCAGCGTAGGGCCGGTCGAGGAGGACGAGCAGTACTTC. This gives the protein CASSVGPVEEDEQYF.

This chain connects TRBV2 to TRBJ2-7; 8 nucleotides align to TRBD1. The CDR3 loop spans 13 amino acids. The V and J ends lost 4 bases and 5 bases, in that order; junction bases with no gene match: 4. Germline CDR1 SNHLY, CDR2 FYNNEI. CDR3 in amino acids: CASSGRGHHEQYF. CDR3 coding DNA: TGTGCCAGCAGTGGCAGGGGGCACCACGAGCAGTACTTC.

The gene calls are TRBV13 and TRBJ1-2; TRBD1 matches at 12 bases. The CDR3 length is 17 residues. The V gene's germline CDR1 is PRHDT and CDR2 FYEKMQ (reference sequence). The V segment lost 0 bases and the J segment 4 bases; nucleotides outside the gene matches: 6. The chain's CDR3 is CASSLGLGQGARYGYTF. CDR3 sequence (DNA): TGTGCCAGCAGCTTAGGCCTGGGACAGGGGGCGCGCTATGGCTACACCTTC.

The chain carries TRBV5-1 and TRBJ2-3; no clear D gene. Germline assignment: CDR1 SGHRS and CDR2 YFSETQ. Trimming removed 4 bases at V and 4 bases at J, with 7 bases between. This CDR3 spans 12 amino acids. This chain's CDR3 is CASSHSADTQYF. In DNA form, the CDR3 reads TGCGCCAGCAGCCACAGCGCAGATACGCAGTATTTT.

The chain employs TRBV18 and TRBJ2-5; TRBD1 agrees at 8 bases. Germline V gene data show CDR1 as KGHSH and CDR2 as LQKENI. J lost 11 bases, V lost 0 bases, and 8 bases had no gene match. The CDR3 covers 14 residues. The CDR3 sequence is CASSPPPGTGKQYF. CDR3 coding DNA: TGTGCCAGCTCACCACCGCCCGGGACAGGCAAACAGTACTTC.

The rearrangement links TRBV7-2 to TRBJ2-3, with 11 positions matching TRBD1. V gave up 4 bases and J gave up 4 bases; unmatched junction bases: 4. The CDR3 loop spans 15 amino acids. Germline loops: CDR1 SGHTA, CDR2 FQGNSA. CDR3 coding DNA: TGTGCCAGCAGCTGGGGACAGGGGGAAGCAGATACGCAGTATTTT. It codes for CASSWGQGEADTQYF.

The chain is built from TRBV5-1 and TRBJ1-1; D is perhaps TRBD1 (5 bases). Trimming stripped 0 bases from V and 5 bases from J, with 11 bases between. The CDR3 extends over 14 amino acids. Germline CDR1 SGHRS, CDR2 YFSETQ. The CDR3 protein is CASSLAPGGTEAFF. The CDR3 DNA follows: TGCGCCAGCAGCTTGGCCCCCGGGGGGACTGAAGCTTTCTTT.

The V call is TRBV28, the J call TRBJ1-2, with D possibly being TRBD1 (6 bases). This CDR3 spans 14 amino acids. Trimming left V 3 bases short and J 4 bases short, with 12 bases between. Germline assignment: CDR1 MDHEN and CDR2 SYDVKM. As DNA, the CDR3 is TGTGCCAGCAGTTTGGGAGAAGGGGGCTATGGCTACACCTTC. Amino acids: CASSLGEGGYGYTF.

The chain couples TRBV27 to TRBJ1-1; D ambiguous. Germline assignment: CDR1 MNHEY and CDR2 SMNVEV (reference sequence). Trimming stripped 1 base from V and 0 bases from J, with 9 bases between. CDR3 size: 15 residues. Here the CDR3 reads CASSLLSGLNTEAFF. The CDR3 DNA reads as TGTGCCAGCAGTTTATTATCGGGTCTGAACACTGAAGCTTTCTTT.

This rearrangement joins TRBV29-1 to TRBJ2-4; tentatively, D is TRBD2 (6 bases). The CDR3 runs to 15 residues. Germline V gives CDR1 SQVTM, CDR2 ANQGSEA. V lost 7 bases to trimming and J lost 0 bases, with 16 bases between them. The CDR3 is CSGKRARLAKNIQYF. CDR3 nucleotides: TGCAGCGGAAAGCGGGCCCGGTTAGCCAAAAACATTCAGTACTTC.

The chain links TRBV19 to TRBJ2-3; the D is unclear. The CDR3 spans 13 residues. Trimming cost V 4 bases and J 6 bases, with 11 bases left between them. Germline V CDR1 and CDR2: LNHDA, SQIVND (reference sequence). The CDR3 loop is CASSNLVGDTQYF. In DNA, the CDR3 is TGTGCCAGTAGTAACTTAGTGGGGGATACGCAGTATTTT.